This TCR beta chain came from a study of beta chain features in type 1 diabetes. Overall study findings and caveats: Healthy donors had naive, central memory and Treg TCRB repertoires that appeared less similar than those seen among patients. High TCR expression in some cells could lead to their over-representation in cDNA sequencing. TCRB CDR3s from Type 1 diabetes patients were moderately but significantly shorter in all four CD4+ subsets.

Points on this clone: What it recognizes is unknown.

cDNA synthesis used the whole RNA isolate, giving expressed TCRB sequences. The data were produced by immunoSEQ multiplex PCR, yet TCRdb's version contains in-frame clones alone and is incomplete. The sample shows 250,000 to 300,000 clones, roughly a quarter of them seen only once. Sorting based on CD45RO/CCR7/CD25/CD127/CD95/CD27 separated CD4+ naive, central memory, regulatory and stem cell-like memory cells. Each of the sorted populations had a purity greater than 98%. V shed 6 bases and J shed 2 bases, with 20 bases lying between them. The CDR3 runs to 16 residues. Per germline, CDR1 MDHEN and CDR2 SYDVKM.

This chain connects TRBV28 to TRBJ2-7, with a possible D match to TRBD2 (7 bases). Material for sequencing was naive CD4+ T cells from blood. The source is a woman aged 25 to 39 with type 1 diabetes. CDR3 nucleotide sequence: TGTGCCAGCAGCCCCCGGGGGGCCGGGCCGGCCTACGAGCAGTACTTC. It codes for CASSPRGAGPAYEQYF.